This note documents a single T cell receptor (beta chain) sequence. This sample was included in a study of blood T cell repertoires in COVID-19. In the study overall: The United States, Italy and Spain provided the acute and convalescent COVID-19 samples. The analysed material was cDNA or gDNA that came from T cells, B-cell-depleted T cells, or PBMCs.

Authors' processing steps: Counts of nucleated cells, estimated from reference gene primer amplification, were obtained. The assay was immunoSEQ multiplex PCR, and TCRdb's table has in-frame clones only and misses some. That table furnishes V, J and clone size, whereas the DNA furnished D and trimming. The table records about 95,000 clones, over 75% of them present only once. Germline CDR1 is SGDLS and CDR2 is YYNGEE. The CDR3 consists of 18 residues. V shed 1 base and J 3 bases; nucleotides not matched to a gene: 16. This clonotype was obtained from a human donor in a cohort sampled during active COVID-19. J is TRBJ2-7 and V is TRBV9; 7 bases map to TRBD2. Sequenced sample: peripheral blood. For the CDR3, the DNA is TGTGCCAGCAGCGTAAGTGGGGGGGTTGGAGGGAGCAGCTACGAGCAGTACTTC. Protein: CASSVSGGVGGSSYEQYF.